The rows below give T cell receptor beta chains drawn from one sample of a study of blood T cell repertoires in COVID-19. Measured with immunoSEQ multiplex PCR; TCRdb has only the in-frame clones, and not every one. The table records 83,000 or so clones, roughly four fifths of them present only once. Material: peripheral blood. All receptors derive from a human donor in a cohort sampled during active COVID-19. The CDR3 runs from the conserved cysteine through the conserved F or W. Fields, in order: D gene, J gene, V gene, clone size, CDR3 DNA, CDR3 protein. The D gene is left open where the match is weak. Only part of the rows carry a size: once, few, many, or a class if the clone is expanded.

>TRBD2|TRBJ2-3|TRBV12-3/TRBV12-4|-
TGTGCCAGCGTGACTAGCGGCACAGATACGCAGTATTTT
CASVTSGTDTQYF
>-|TRBJ2-6|TRBV28|-
TGTGCCAGCAGGTCAGGGCTTACTGGGGCCAACGTCCTGACTTTC
CASRSGLTGANVLTF
>TRBD1|TRBJ2-7|TRBV27|medium-sized
TGTGCCAGCAGAAACAGGGGGCGAGGCGAGCAGTACTTC
CASRNRGRGEQYF
>-|TRBJ1-2|TRBV5-1|-
TGCGCCAGCAGCTTAGACGGGGACTATGGCTACACCTTC
CASSLDGDYGYTF
>TRBD1|TRBJ2-1|TRBV7-3|-
TGTGCCAGCAGCCTCAGGGACAGGGGGTCCTACAATGAGCAGTTCTTC
CASSLRDRGSYNEQFF
>TRBD1|TRBJ1-6|TRBV5-8|-
TGTGCCAGCAGCTTTGTTCAGGGGGCTTCACCCCTCCACTTT
CASSFVQGASPLHF
>-|TRBJ2-6|TRBV7-2|-
TGTGCCAGCAGCACGCACAGGGGGGCCAACGTCCTGACTTTC
CASSTHRGANVLTF
>-|TRBJ1-1|TRBV19|once
TGTGCCAGTAGGCCACAGGGATTGGGCGAAGCTTTCTTT
CASRPQGLGEAFF
>-|TRBJ1-6|TRBV4-2|-
TGTGCCAGCAGCCAAGACAGGGGCCCTTCACCCCTCCACTTT
CASSQDRGPSPLHF
>-|TRBJ2-1|TRBV19|-
TGTGCCAGTAGTATAAGGGGACTGACAGCCTACAATGAGCAGTTCTTC
CASSIRGLTAYNEQFF
>-|TRBJ2-6|TRBV15|-
TGTGCCACCAGCAGAGGACGGAGGTTTGGGGCCAACGTCCTGACTTTC
CATSRGRRFGANVLTF
>TRBD1|TRBJ1-5|TRBV6-6|few
TGTGCCAGCAGTTACTCTGACAGGGCGCAGCCCCAGCATTTT
CASSYSDRAQPQHF
>TRBD1|TRBJ1-2|TRBV28|-
TGTGCCAGCAAAGGGGGCGCTAACTATGGCTACACCTTC
CASKGGANYGYTF
>-|TRBJ1-4|TRBV27|-
TGTGCCAGCAGGTTACAGGGATCAGGGGAAAAACTGTTTTTT
CASRLQGSGEKLFF
>TRBD2|TRBJ2-1|TRBV7-9|-
TGTGCCAGCAGCTTAAAGCGGGGGGTTGATGAGCAGTTCTTC
CASSLKRGVDEQFF
>-|TRBJ1-6|TRBV5-6|once
TGTGCCAGCAGCTTGTGGGGCAGATCATCGACTTCACCCCTCCACTTT
CASSLWGRSSTSPLHF
>TRBD2|TRBJ2-7|TRBV14|-
TGTGCCAGCAGCTCCGGGACTAGCTTCGAGCAGTACTTC
CASSSGTSFEQYF
>-|TRBJ2-2|TRBV14|-
TGTGCCAGCAGCCAAACCGGGTTCACCGGGGAGCTGTTTTTT
CASSQTGFTGELFF
>-|TRBJ1-2|TRBV2|-
TGTGCCAGCAGTGAAATCCCTAGGCGGGGCTACACCTTC
CASSEIPRRGYTF
>TRBD1|TRBJ2-3|TRBV24-1|-
TGTGCCACCCGGGGGGCCGGGACAGGGGCAGATACGCAGTATTTT
CATRGAGTGADTQYF
>-|TRBJ1-2|TRBV7-2|-
TGTGCCAGCAGTCCGACAGCTTTTAACTATGGCTACACCTTC
CASSPTAFNYGYTF
>-|TRBJ2-1|TRBV11-3|-
TGTGCCAGCAGCCGGACTGGATCTGGCGATGAGCAGTTCTTC
CASSRTGSGDEQFF
>TRBD1|TRBJ1-1|TRBV10-3|few
TGTGCCACCGGGACAGGGGACTTGAACACTGAAGCTTTCTTT
CATGTGDLNTEAFF
>TRBD2|TRBJ2-1|TRBV7-2|-
TGTGCCAGCAAGGGGCTAGCGGGGGGCCGCAATCCTTACAATGAGCAGTTCTTC
CASKGLAGGRNPYNEQFF
>-|TRBJ1-3|TRBV6-5|-
TGTGCCAGCAGTTGGGGCCCCGACTCTGGAAACACCATATATTTT
CASSWGPDSGNTIYF
>-|TRBJ1-5|TRBV3-1/TRBV3-2|once
TGTGCCAGCAGCCAAGCTATCAGCAATCAGCCCCAGCATTTT
CASSQAISNQPQHF
>-|TRBJ2-5|TRBV5-1|-
TGCGCCAGCAGCCCGGGGTGGCGGGGAGAGCAAGAGACCCAGTACTTC
CASSPGWRGEQETQYF
>TRBD1|TRBJ1-4|TRBV15|-
TGTGCCACCAGCAGTAGTGACAGGGGGAATGAAAAACTGTTTTTT
CATSSSDRGNEKLFF
>TRBD2|TRBJ2-2|TRBV5-1|-
TGCGCCAGCACCCCTCGGGGACTAGCGGGCACCGGGGAGCTGTTTTTT
CASTPRGLAGTGELFF
>TRBD1|TRBJ2-1|TRBV7-9|few
TGTGCCAGCAGCTTTCAGGGGGAGAGGAATGAGCAGTTCTTC
CASSFQGERNEQFF
>-|TRBJ1-2|TRBV28|-
TGTGCCAGCATTCAGCCCGGGGGAGGGAGCTATGGCTACACCTTC
CASIQPGGGSYGYTF
>TRBD1|TRBJ2-7|TRBV2|-
TGTGCCAGCACCTACACAGGGGTGGACTACGAGCAGTACTTC
CASTYTGVDYEQYF
>TRBD1|TRBJ1-1|TRBV28|-
TGTGCCAGCAGACAGGGGATAGGTTTGGCTTTCTTT
CASRQGIGLAFF
>TRBD2|TRBJ2-5|TRBV11-2|-
TGTGCCAGCAGCACTCACACCGGGACTACCCAAGAGACCCAGTACTTC
CASSTHTGTTQETQYF
>-|TRBJ2-7|TRBV5-1|-
TGCGCCAGCAGCTTGGGACAGGCCTCTATCTCCTACGAGCAGTACTTC
CASSLGQASISYEQYF
>TRBD1|TRBJ2-7|TRBV5-4|-
TGTGCCAGCAGCTTGGTGGGACAGAGGTCGCAGCAGTACTTC
CASSLVGQRSQQYF
>-|TRBJ2-5|TRBV6-5|-
TGTGCCAGCATTCTCGTGGAGACCCAGTACTTC
CASILVETQYF
>-|TRBJ1-1|TRBV18|-
TGTGCCAGCTCACCCCGGGGACAGAACACTGAAGCTTTCTTT
CASSPRGQNTEAFF
>-|TRBJ1-1|TRBV7-9|-
TGTGCCAGCTACCGGGTCTCCACTATGAGCACTGAAGCTTTCTTT
CASYRVSTMSTEAFF
>TRBD1|TRBJ1-2|TRBV12-5|-
TGTGCTAGTGGTTCCCCGACAGGGGATGACTATGGCTACACCTTC
CASGSPTGDDYGYTF
>TRBD1|TRBJ1-6|TRBV7-9|-
TGTGCCAGCAGCTTCAGACAGGGGAATTCACCCCTCCACTTT
CASSFRQGNSPLHF
>-|TRBJ2-7|TRBV14|-
TGTGCCAGCAGCCAGAAACGGACTCGGTGGACCTACGAGCAGTACTTC
CASSQKRTRWTYEQYF
>TRBD2|TRBJ2-7|TRBV28|once
TGTGCCAGCAGGCTTGGGACTAGCGGGCACTCCTACGAGCAGTACTTC
CASRLGTSGHSYEQYF
>-|TRBJ1-1|TRBV2|-
TGTGCCAGCAGTGTAAGACAGGTTGACACTGAAGCTTTCTTT
CASSVRQVDTEAFF